This TCR beta chain was profiled in a study of tumor-infiltrating lymphocytes in primary liver carcinoma. At the level of the study: Both sexes were represented among patients, who were 30 to 69 years old.

Study conclusions and caveats: It was tumor-adjacent and tumor-blood pairs that overlapped less than tumor region pairs did.

Both blood RNA, taken from unsorted whole blood, and germline DNA were extracted. This CDR3 contains 17 residues. V lost 1 base, J lost 4 bases, and 7 bases stayed unmatched. Germline loops: CDR1 SEHNR, CDR2 FQNEAQ (reference sequence). cDNA specific to TCR beta was made from 450 to 650 ng of total RNA, with a constant-region primer employed for priming. What produced the TCR beta libraries was three nested multiplex PCR rounds using slightly modified ARM-PCR. Both of the initial two PCR rounds ran for nine to eleven cycles and employed TRBV1-TRBV30 forward primers alongside a C-beta reverse primer. TCRdb re-analysed the multiplex PCR reads in MiXCR, keeping a single row per CDR3 protein. This table holds fewer than 400,000 distinct CDR3 sequences, roughly two thirds found once. Points on this clonotype: Its antigen is unidentified.

The V and J genes are TRBV7-9 and TRBJ2-1; TRBD2 matches 10 bases. The sequencing input was peripheral blood. The sequence was obtained from a man aged 40-49 years with primary liver carcinoma and hepatitis B virus infection. The DNA of the CDR3 is TGTGCCAGCAGCTTAGTGATTGGACTAGCGGAGTACAATGAGCAGTTCTTC. This encodes CASSLVIGLAEYNEQFF.